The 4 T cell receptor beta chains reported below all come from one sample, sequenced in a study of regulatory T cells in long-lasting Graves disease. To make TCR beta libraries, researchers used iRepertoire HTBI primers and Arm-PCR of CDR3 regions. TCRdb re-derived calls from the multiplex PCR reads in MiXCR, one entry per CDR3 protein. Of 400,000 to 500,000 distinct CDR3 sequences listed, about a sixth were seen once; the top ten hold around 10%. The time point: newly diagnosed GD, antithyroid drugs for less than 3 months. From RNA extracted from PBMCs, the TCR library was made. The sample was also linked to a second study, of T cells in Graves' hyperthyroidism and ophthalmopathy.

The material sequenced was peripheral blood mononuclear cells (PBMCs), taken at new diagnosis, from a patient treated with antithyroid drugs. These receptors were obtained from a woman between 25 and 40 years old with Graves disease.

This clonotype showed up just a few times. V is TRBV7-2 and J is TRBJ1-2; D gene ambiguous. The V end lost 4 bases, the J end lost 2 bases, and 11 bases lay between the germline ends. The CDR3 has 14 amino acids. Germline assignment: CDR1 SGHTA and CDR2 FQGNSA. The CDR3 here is CASSYREKNYGYTF. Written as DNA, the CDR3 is TGTGCCAGCAGCTACCGGGAGAAGAACTATGGCTACACCTTC.

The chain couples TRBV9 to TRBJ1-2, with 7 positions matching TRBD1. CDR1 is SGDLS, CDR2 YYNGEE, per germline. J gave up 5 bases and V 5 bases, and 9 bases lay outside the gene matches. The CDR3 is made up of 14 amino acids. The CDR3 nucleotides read TGTGCCAGCAGTCCCGGGACAGCAGGATATGGCTACACCTTC. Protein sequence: CASSPGTAGYGYTF.

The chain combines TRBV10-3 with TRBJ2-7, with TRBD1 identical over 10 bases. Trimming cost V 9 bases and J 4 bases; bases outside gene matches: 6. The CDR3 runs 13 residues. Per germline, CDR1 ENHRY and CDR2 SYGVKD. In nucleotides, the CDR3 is TGTGCCATTCGCGGACAGGGGGATTACGAGCAGTACTTC. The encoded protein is CAIRGQGDYEQYF.

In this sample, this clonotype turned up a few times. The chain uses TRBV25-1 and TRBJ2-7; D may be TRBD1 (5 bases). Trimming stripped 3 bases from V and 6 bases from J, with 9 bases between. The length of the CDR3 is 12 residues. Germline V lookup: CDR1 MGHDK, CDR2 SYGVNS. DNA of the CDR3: TGTGCCAGCAGTGATGGTGGGGCCGAGCAGTACTTC. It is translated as CASSDGGAEQYF.